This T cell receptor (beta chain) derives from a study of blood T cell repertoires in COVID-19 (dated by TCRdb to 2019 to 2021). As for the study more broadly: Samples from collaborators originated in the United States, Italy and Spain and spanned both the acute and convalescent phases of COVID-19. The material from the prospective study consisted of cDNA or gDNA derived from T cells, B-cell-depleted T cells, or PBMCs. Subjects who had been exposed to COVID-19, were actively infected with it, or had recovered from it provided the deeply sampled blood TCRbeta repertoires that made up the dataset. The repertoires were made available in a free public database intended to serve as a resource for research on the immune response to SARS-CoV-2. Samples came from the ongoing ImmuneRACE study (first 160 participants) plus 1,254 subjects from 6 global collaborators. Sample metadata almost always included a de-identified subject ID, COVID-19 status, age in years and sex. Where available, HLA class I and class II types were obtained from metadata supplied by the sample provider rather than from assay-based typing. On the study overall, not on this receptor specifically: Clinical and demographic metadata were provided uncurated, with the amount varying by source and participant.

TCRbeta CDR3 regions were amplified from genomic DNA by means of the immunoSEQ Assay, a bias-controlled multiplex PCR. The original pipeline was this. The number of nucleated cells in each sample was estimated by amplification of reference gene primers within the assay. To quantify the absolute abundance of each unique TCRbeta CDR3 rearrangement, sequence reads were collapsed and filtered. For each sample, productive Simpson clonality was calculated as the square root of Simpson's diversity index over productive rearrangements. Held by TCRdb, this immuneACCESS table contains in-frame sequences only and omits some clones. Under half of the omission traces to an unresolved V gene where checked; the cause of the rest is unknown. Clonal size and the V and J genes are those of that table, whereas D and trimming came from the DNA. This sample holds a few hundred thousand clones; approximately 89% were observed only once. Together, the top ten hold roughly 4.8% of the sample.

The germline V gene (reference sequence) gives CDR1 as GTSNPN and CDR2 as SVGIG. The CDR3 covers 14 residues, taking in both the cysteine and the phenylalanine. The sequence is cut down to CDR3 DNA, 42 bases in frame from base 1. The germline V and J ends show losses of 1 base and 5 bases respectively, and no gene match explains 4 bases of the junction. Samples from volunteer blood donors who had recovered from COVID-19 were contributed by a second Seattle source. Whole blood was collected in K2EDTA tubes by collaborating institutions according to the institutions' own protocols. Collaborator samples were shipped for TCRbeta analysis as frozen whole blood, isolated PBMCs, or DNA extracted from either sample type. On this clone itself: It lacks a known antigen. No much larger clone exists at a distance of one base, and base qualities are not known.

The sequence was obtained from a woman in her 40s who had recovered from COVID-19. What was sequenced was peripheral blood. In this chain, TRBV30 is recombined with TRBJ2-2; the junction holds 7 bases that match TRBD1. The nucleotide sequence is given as TGTGCCTGGAGTGGACAGGGTGGTACCGGGGAGCTGTTTTTT. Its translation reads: CAWSGQGGTGELFF.